This passage covers 28 T cell receptor beta chains from one sample sequenced in a study of beta chain features in type 1 diabetes. Investigators reverse transcribed all isolated RNA, so they sequenced expressed TCRB transcripts. Sequenced by immunoSEQ multiplex PCR; TCRdb stores in-frame clones only, minus some. Of 250,000 to 350,000 clones detected, approximately 11% appear once; the ten largest clones hold around 0.015%. Specimen: naive CD4+ T cells from blood. The receptors derive from a young woman in good health.

In regard to this clone: This specimen includes other DNA sequences encoding the same CDR3. This chain joins TRBV7-2 and TRBJ2-1; 8 nucleotides match TRBD2. The CDR3 consists of 15 residues. In germline, CDR1 is SGHTA, CDR2 FQGNSA. Trimming removed 3 bases from V and 3 bases from J; junction bases left unmatched: 4. CDR3 in DNA: TGTGCCAGCAGCTTGCTTGCGGGGGGCTACAATGAGCAGTTCTTC. Its protein is CASSLLAGGYNEQFF. Full variable domain (rest looked up from reference TRBV7-2 and TRBJ2-1): GAGVSQSPSNKVTEKGKDVELRCDPISGHTALYWYRQSLGQGLEFLIYFQGNSAPDKSGLPSDRFSAERTGGSVSTLTIQRTQQEDSAVYLCASSLLAGGYNEQFFGPGTRLTVL.

In this sample, this clone turned up a few times. V and J are TRBV30 and TRBJ2-1; D remains unclear. The CDR3 is 14 amino acids. Looked up from germline, CDR1 is GTSNPN and CDR2 is SVGIG (reference sequence). V gave up 5 bases and J gave up 0 bases, with 11 bases separating them. The CDR3: CAWESHRSYNEQFF. Here the CDR3 DNA reads TGTGCCTGGGAGAGTCATCGCTCCTACAATGAGCAGTTCTTC.

There are a few counts of this clone. The gene calls are TRBV7-6 and TRBJ2-7; possible D gene TRBD1, 6 bases. The germline gives CDR1 SGHVS, CDR2 FNYEAQ. The CDR3 extends over 14 amino acids. V lost 5 bases and J 2 bases, leaving 13 bases between the germline ends. This CDR3 reads CASSRSSGAYEQYF. In nucleotides, the CDR3 is TGTGCCAGCAGCCGTTCCTCAGGGGCCTACGAGCAGTACTTC. The entire variable domain, with the rest obtained from reference TRBV7-6 and TRBJ2-7, is as follows: GAGVSQSPRYKVTKRGQDVALRCDPISGHVSLYWYRQALGQGPEFLTYFNYEAQQDKSGLPNDRFSAERPEGSISTLTIQRTEQRDSAMYRCASSRSSGAYEQYFGPGTRLTVT.

V gene TRBV18 combines with J gene TRBJ1-2, with D tentatively TRBD1 (5 bases). The CDR3 has 15 amino acids. The germline V gene encodes CDR1 KGHSH and CDR2 LQKENI. The V gene lost 0 bases and the J gene lost 2 bases, with 10 bases spanning the gap. The CDR3 DNA follows: TGTGCCAGCTCACCACCGGCCAGGGAAAACTATGGCTACACCTTC. This gives the protein CASSPPARENYGYTF. Looking up the rest from reference TRBV18 and TRBJ1-2 gives the full variable domain: NAGVMQNPRHLVRRRGQEARLRCSPMKGHSHVYWYRQLPEEGLKFMVYLQKENIIDESGMPKERFSAEFPKEGPSILRIQQVVRGDSAAYFCASSPPARENYGYTFGSGTRLTVV.

The table lists this clone with a few counts. The V call is TRBV7-9, the J call TRBJ2-5; the match to TRBD1 covers 7 bases. Germline loops: CDR1 SEHNR, CDR2 FQNEAQ (reference sequence). This CDR3 comprises 13 residues. V shed 4 bases and J 5 bases; nucleotides not matched to a gene: 4. The CDR3 loop reads CASSYDRAETQYF. The CDR3 DNA is TGTGCCAGCAGCTATGACAGGGCGGAGACCCAGTACTTC.

The chain is built from TRBV28 and TRBJ2-3, with 14 bases that match TRBD2. Per the germline V gene, CDR1 is MDHEN and CDR2 is SYDVKM. The length of the CDR3 is 17 residues. With V trimmed by 5 bases and J by 5 bases, 9 bases remained unmatched. The CDR3 protein is CASSTLGTSGSVDTQYF. The CDR3 DNA sequence: TGTGCCAGCAGTACTCTCGGGACTAGCGGGAGTGTAGATACGCAGTATTTT.

The chain recombines TRBV5-1 with TRBJ2-1; weak D call: TRBD2 (6 bases). V lost 4 bases and J lost 4, with 15 bases in between. The CDR3 has 15 residues. Looked up from germline, CDR1 is SGHRS and CDR2 is YFSETQ. The CDR3 DNA follows: TGCGCCAGCAGCGTCGGGACTCGATTTTACAATGAGCAGTTCTTC. This translates into CASSVGTRFYNEQFF.

For this clone: The sample carries other DNA sequences with the same CDR3. This rearrangement joins TRBV30 to TRBJ1-5; D unresolved. Germline V CDR1 and CDR2: GTSNPN, SVGIG (reference sequence). V was clipped by 3 bases and J by 5 bases, with 11 bases between them. The CDR3 covers 13 residues. CDR3 sequence reads: CAWSVGVDQPQHF. CDR3 bases: TGTGCCTGGAGCGTCGGGGTCGATCAGCCCCAGCATTTT.

In its sample, this clone was seen a few times. The rearrangement uses TRBV6-1 and TRBJ2-7; 10 bases are a match to TRBD1. With 8 bases clipped from V and 5 bases from J, the junction kept 9 bases outside the gene matches. The CDR3 spans 14 residues. CDR1 and CDR2 from the germline V gene are MNHNS and SASEGT. For the CDR3, the DNA is TGTGCCAGCGAGTCGGACAGGGGGTTGGACGAGCAGTACTTC. Protein sequence: CASESDRGLDEQYF.

The chain combines TRBV5-4 with TRBJ2-7, with 8 bases that match TRBD1. From germline, CDR1 is SGHNT and CDR2 YYREEE (reference sequence). V dropped 0 bases and J dropped 0; count of bases not matched to a gene: 5. The CDR3 has 16 amino acids. In DNA, the CDR3 is TGTGCCAGCAGCTTGGAGGGGGACAGGCACTCCTACGAGCAGTACTTC. It encodes CASSLEGDRHSYEQYF.

V and J are TRBV6-5 and TRBJ2-7; 8 bases are a match to TRBD2. V lost 4 bases, J lost 4 bases, and 6 bases stayed unmatched. Germline V gene lookup returns CDR1 MNHEY and CDR2 SVGAGI. The CDR3 has 14 residues. CDR3 nucleotides: TGTGCCAGCAGTTTGTGGACTAGCCCTTACGAGCAGTACTTC. It yields the protein CASSLWTSPYEQYF.

The chain combines TRBV9 with TRBJ2-1; no firm D call. CDR3 length: 16 amino acids. From germline, CDR1 is SGDLS and CDR2 YYNGEE. V was trimmed by 0 bases and J by 6 bases, leaving 16 bases between them. CDR3 sequence: CASSVALVVPSNEQFF. The CDR3, as DNA: TGTGCCAGCAGCGTAGCGCTAGTCGTCCCCAGCAATGAGCAGTTCTTC. Drawing the rest from reference TRBV9 and TRBJ2-1, the complete variable domain is DSGVTQTPKHLITATGQRVTLRCSPRSGDLSVYWYQQSLDQGLQFLIQYYNGEERAKGNILERFSAQQFPDLHSELNLSSLELGDSALYFCASSVALVVPSNEQFFGPGTRLTVL.

This clone was seen a handful of times. The genes are TRBV4-3 and TRBJ2-2, with 9 bases that match TRBD2. The CDR3 is 18 amino acids. The J segment lost 3 bases and the V segment lost 8 bases, leaving 16 bases of the junction unmatched. Germline CDR1 and CDR2: LGHNA and YSLEER. The DNA of the CDR3 is TGCGCCAGCCCGGCGTTAAAGGCGGGAGGGCCCGACACCGGGGAGCTGTTTTTT. This gives the protein CASPALKAGGPDTGELFF.

The chain couples TRBV28 to TRBJ2-7; a weak D match, TRBD2 (6 bases). The CDR3 spans 15 residues. V lost 6 bases and J 2 bases, leaving 17 bases between the germline ends. From germline, CDR1 is MDHEN and CDR2 SYDVKM. The CDR3 loop is CASSRGLTETYEQYF. CDR3 sequence (DNA): TGTGCCAGCAGCAGAGGACTAACCGAAACCTACGAGCAGTACTTC.

Notes on this clone: One end of the junction is discordant with germline, which a read error may explain. The rearrangement joins TRBV7-7 to TRBJ1-4, with D possibly TRBD1 on 5 matching bases. Germline CDR1 is SSHAT and CDR2 is FNYEAQ (reference sequence). This CDR3 contains 13 residues. This CDR3 is CASSLNRNEKLFF. CDR3 DNA sequence: TGTGCTAGCAGCTTGAACAGGAATGAAAAACTGTTTTTT.

The sample holds a few counts of this clone. V usage is TRBV27 and J usage is TRBJ2-7; TRBD2 might be the D (5 bases). Trimming removed 4 bases at V and 2 bases at J, with 18 bases between. Per the germline V gene, CDR1 is MNHEY and CDR2 is SMNVEV (reference sequence). The CDR3 has 16 amino acids. CDR3 sequence reads: CASSWLWTSSPYEQYF. CDR3 nucleotide sequence: TGTGCCAGCAGTTGGCTTTGGACTTCGTCCCCCTACGAGCAGTACTTC.

This clone was counted only a few times. The sample has other DNA sequences that encode this CDR3 too. V gene TRBV29-1 combines with J gene TRBJ2-2; the match to TRBD2 covers 12 bases. The ends lost 7 bases at V and 4 bases at J; junction bases unmatched: 7. This CDR3 spans 15 amino acids. CDR1 is SQVTM and CDR2 is ANQGSEA in the germline V gene. This CDR3 reads CSGLLAGGPTGELFF. The CDR3 nucleotides read TGCAGCGGGCTACTAGCGGGAGGTCCCACCGGGGAGCTGTTTTTT.

This clone has more than one count but fewer than ten. The chain links TRBV6-5 to TRBJ2-5, with D hard to call. CDR3 length: 12 residues. The germline V gene has CDR1 MNHEY and CDR2 SVGAGI. Deletions cut 6 bases from V and 5 bases from J, with 10 bases between. Here the CDR3 DNA reads TGTGCCAGCAGGGGCTTTGGGGAGACCCAGTACTTC. Protein sequence: CASRGFGETQYF.

V usage is TRBV4-2 and J usage is TRBJ2-1; 8 bases map to TRBD1. Losses at the gene ends were 0 bases for V and 6 bases for J; bases not matched to a gene: 13. Germline assignment: CDR1 LGHNA and CDR2 YNFKEQ. The CDR3 contains 18 residues. CDR3 DNA: TGTGCCAGCAGCCAAGATCCCCCCGGGACAGGTAGAACCAATGAGCAGTTCTTC. This gives the protein CASSQDPPGTGRTNEQFF.

In this sample, this clone turned up a few times. The rearrangement joins TRBV5-1 to TRBJ2-1; TRBD1 matches 10 bases. Germline-derived CDR1 and CDR2 are SGHRS and YFSETQ. The CDR3 has 13 amino acids. Trimming took 0 bases from V and 10 from J; bases not matched to a gene: 1. CDR3 residues: CASSLAGQGEQFF. Here the CDR3 DNA reads TGCGCCAGCAGCTTGGCGGGACAGGGGGAGCAGTTCTTC.

This clone was observed a few times. The V gene is TRBV9, the J gene TRBJ2-5; 7 nucleotides match TRBD1. V lost 4 bases to trimming and J lost 5 bases; unmatched junction nucleotides: 14. Germline assignment: CDR1 SGDLS and CDR2 YYNGEE. This CDR3 spans 16 amino acids. The CDR3 bases are TGTGCCAGCAGCACTCCGACAGGGAGTGTGAGGGAGACCCAGTACTTC. Its protein product is CASSTPTGSVRETQYF.

In its sample, this clone was seen a few times. The chain recombines TRBV30 with TRBJ2-7; 8 positions agree with TRBD1. Germline V gives CDR1 GTSNPN, CDR2 SVGIG (reference sequence). V trimming: 5 bases; J trimming: 2 bases; junction bases outside the gene matches: 5. This CDR3 is built from 13 residues. The CDR3 reads CAWQGASPYEQYF. CDR3 bases: TGTGCCTGGCAGGGGGCCTCACCCTACGAGCAGTACTTC.

This clone has a handful of counts. The J gene is TRBJ2-3, the V gene TRBV5-6, with 7 bases fitting TRBD2. The trim removed 3 bases at V and 4 bases at J, leaving 8 bases unmatched. From germline, CDR1 is SGHDT and CDR2 YYEEEE. CDR3 size: 15 residues. The CDR3 reads CASSSRRGWADTQYF. The CDR3 bases are TGTGCCAGCAGCTCCCGGCGGGGGTGGGCAGATACGCAGTATTTT. Based on the CDR3 plus reference TRBV5-6 and TRBJ2-3, the full variable domain is DAGVTQSPTHLIKTRGQQVTLRCSPKSGHDTVSWYQQALGQGPQFIFQYYEEEERQRGNFPDRFSGHQFPNYSSELNVNALLLGDSALYLCASSSRRGWADTQYFGPGTRLTVL.

This clone came up a few times. The chain is built from TRBV7-9 and TRBJ2-3; tentatively, D is TRBD2 (5 bases). Per the germline V gene, CDR1 is SEHNR and CDR2 is FQNEAQ (reference sequence). The length of the CDR3 is 13 residues. Trimming took off 5 bases at V and 2 bases at J, with 8 bases between the two ends. CDR3 protein: CASSSGPTDTQYF. The CDR3 coding sequence is TGTGCCAGCAGCAGCGGCCCCACAGATACGCAGTATTTT. The full variable domain, completed using reference TRBV7-9 and TRBJ2-3, is DTGVSQNPRHKITKRGQNVTFRCDPISEHNRLYWYRQTLGQGPEFLTYFQNEAQLEKSRLLSDRFSAERPKGSFSTLEIQRTEQGDSAMYLCASSSGPTDTQYFGPGTRLTVL.

This clone has just a few counts. V and J are TRBV19 and TRBJ2-3, with 7 bases aligning to TRBD2. CDR1 and CDR2 (germline): LNHDA, SQIVND (reference sequence). The CDR3 extends over 14 amino acids. Trimming removed 6 bases from V and 3 bases from J; junction bases left unmatched: 6. CDR3 sequence: CASSPSSGTDTQYF. As DNA, the CDR3 is TGTGCCAGTAGCCCTTCTAGCGGAACAGATACGCAGTATTTT.

This clone was observed a few times. The chain recombines TRBV15 with TRBJ2-2; TRBD1 is a possible D gene (6 bases). This CDR3 region has 16 residues. V was cut by 0 bases and J by 7 bases, with 15 bases left in between. Germline CDR1 and CDR2: LNHNV and YYDKDF (reference sequence). CDR3 loop: CATSRDLNREFGELFF. The CDR3 bases are TGTGCCACCAGCAGAGATCTTAACAGGGAGTTCGGGGAGCTGTTTTTT.

The chain is built from TRBV7-2 and TRBJ2-5; 7 nucleotides align to TRBD1. The CDR3 loop spans 14 amino acids. V shed 3 bases, J shed 5 bases, and the junction held 6 bases outside the gene matches. The germline V gene has CDR1 SGHTA and CDR2 FQGNSA. The CDR3 loop reads CASSFLGGGETQYF. The CDR3 DNA sequence: TGTGCCAGCAGCTTCCTAGGGGGCGGGGAGACCCAGTACTTC.

This clone was seen only a few times. The chain links TRBV5-1 to TRBJ2-5, with a possible D match to TRBD2 (5 bases). This CDR3 is 13 amino acids long. Trimming took 4 bases from V and 7 from J, leaving 14 bases between them. CDR1 is SGHRS, CDR2 YFSETQ, per germline. The CDR3 here is CASSLQAEGTQYF. The DNA for the CDR3 is TGCGCCAGCAGCCTGCAAGCTGAGGGGACCCAGTACTTC. Variable domain in full (rest from reference TRBV5-1 and TRBJ2-5): KAGVTQTPRYLIKTRGQQVTLSCSPISGHRSVSWYQQTPGQGLQFLFEYFSETQRNKGNFPGRFSGRQFSNSRSEMNVSTLELGDSALYLCASSLQAEGTQYFGPGTRLLVL.